Sequencing of this T cell receptor beta chain was carried out in a study of blood T cell repertoires in COVID-19. Study summary: Sites in the United States, Italy and Spain provided acute and convalescent COVID-19 samples. T cells, B-cell-depleted T cells, or PBMCs supplied cDNA or gDNA.

With V trimmed by 6 bases and J by 4 bases, 17 bases remained unmatched. Germline assignment: CDR1 KGHSH and CDR2 LQKENI. The CDR3 consists of 17 residues. Original processing methods: Reference gene primers were amplified, and this amplification served to estimate nucleated cell counts. Method: immunoSEQ multiplex PCR; TCRdb's copy keeps in-frame clones and lacks some. That table furnishes V, J and clone size, whereas the DNA furnished D and trimming. The sample carries about 73,000 clones, more than 65% recorded once. This receptor was taken from a human donor in a cohort sampled during active COVID-19. The chain is built from TRBV18 and TRBJ2-7, with 8 bases lining up with TRBD1. Sequenced material: peripheral blood. This chain's CDR3 is CASSPGQGQGRWYEQYF. The CDR3 bases are TGTGCCAGCTCCCCTGGACAGGGCCAAGGTCGTTGGTACGAGCAGTACTTC.